A single sample is the source of the 21 T cell receptor beta chains below, sequenced in a study of blood T cells in healthy people across ages. It was with a sample-barcoded 5' primer and a J-beta primer mix that a second PCR of about 6 to 12 cycles was run. From the 5' RACE reads, TCRdb called clonotypes with MiXCR, one entry per CDR3 protein. The data hold 1.2 million to 1.5 million distinct CDR3 sequences, with around 59% observed a single time. The sequencing sample was made of blood. The receptors shown here come from a man aged 18 to 35 in good health.

The rearrangement links TRBV13 to TRBJ2-1; D not certain. Between the trimmed V and J ends, which lost 5 bases and 5 bases, there was a span of 10 bases. Germline V CDR1 and CDR2: PRHDT, FYEKMQ (reference sequence). The CDR3 loop spans 13 amino acids. The chain's CDR3 is CASSPARNNEQFF. DNA for the CDR3: TGTGCCAGCAGCCCCGCGAGAAACAATGAGCAGTTCTTC.

This clonotype was seen a handful of times. The chain combines TRBV29-1 with TRBJ2-1, with 8 bases aligning to TRBD2. This CDR3 contains 15 residues. V gave up 3 bases and J gave up 7 bases; unmatched junction bases: 11. The germline V gene encodes CDR1 SQVTM and CDR2 ANQGSEA. The CDR3 loop reads CSVDSVAGSGNEQFF. The CDR3 nucleotides are TGCAGCGTTGATTCCGTAGCGGGGTCTGGGAATGAGCAGTTCTTC.

The chain employs TRBV10-3 and TRBJ1-5; unclear D gene. This CDR3 comprises 13 residues. The V end lost 10 bases, the J end lost 0 bases, and 10 bases lay between the germline ends. Germline V CDR1 and CDR2: ENHRY, SYGVKD. The chain's CDR3 is CASREDSNQPQHF. DNA of the CDR3: TGTGCCAGCAGAGAAGATAGCAATCAGCCCCAGCATTTT.

The chain has TRBV29-1 and TRBJ1-1; 7 bases line up with TRBD1. The CDR3 is made up of 13 amino acids. V was pared by 5 bases and J by 7 bases, with 10 bases of the junction left unmatched. Germline loops: CDR1 SQVTM, CDR2 ANQGSEA. CDR3 sequence: CSVRQGQTFEAFF. The CDR3 nucleotides read TGCAGCGTTAGACAGGGACAAACCTTTGAAGCTTTCTTT.

The DNA of the CDR3 is TGCAGTGCTAGAGGGACTAGCGGGAGGGCCGGGACTTACAATGAGCAGTTCTTC. It codes for CSARGTSGRAGTYNEQFF. This chain uses TRBV20-1 with TRBJ2-1; TRBD2 matches 15 bases. The V gene's germline CDR1 is DFQATT and CDR2 SNEGSKA (reference sequence). This CDR3 region has 18 residues. The ends lost 1 base at V and 4 bases at J; junction bases unmatched: 8.

V is TRBV12-3 or TRBV12-4 and J is TRBJ2-1; tentatively, D is TRBD1 (5 bases). Trimming removed 2 bases from V and 12 bases from J, with 11 bases in between. The CDR3 covers 12 residues. The CDR3 here is CASSLRQTRQFF. The CDR3 region has the DNA TGTGCCAGCAGTTTAAGACAGACACGGCAGTTCTTC.

This clonotype occurred a few times. The gene calls are TRBV10-1 and TRBJ1-2, with a weak D call TRBD1 (5 bases). Trimming took 3 bases from V and 3 from J, leaving 14 bases between them. This CDR3 has 15 residues. In germline, CDR1 is WNHNN, CDR2 SYGVQD (reference sequence). CDR3 loop: CASSDTTGTYYGYTF. The CDR3, as DNA: TGCGCCAGCAGTGACACGACCGGGACCTACTATGGCTACACCTTC.

The chain recombines TRBV6-5 with TRBJ2-3, with 9 bases matching TRBD2. Per germline, CDR1 MNHEY and CDR2 SVGAGI. The trim removed 7 bases at V and 4 bases at J, leaving 9 bases unmatched. The CDR3 runs 15 residues. CDR3 sequence reads: CASTLSGSGADTQYF. In DNA form, the CDR3 reads TGTGCCAGCACCCTTAGCGGGAGTGGAGCAGATACGCAGTATTTT.

V gene TRBV9 combines with J gene TRBJ2-7, with 7 bases fitting TRBD2. Germline CDR1 SGDLS, CDR2 YYNGEE. The CDR3 sequence is 15 residues long. V dropped 0 bases and J dropped 2; count of bases not matched to a gene: 5. CDR3 in amino acids: CASSVGEGRAYEQYF. The DNA of the CDR3 is TGTGCCAGCAGCGTAGGGGAGGGGAGAGCCTACGAGCAGTACTTC.

This chain connects TRBV10-1 to TRBJ1-4; 7 nucleotides match TRBD1. J lost 11 bases, V lost 3 bases, and 9 bases had no gene match. The germline V gene encodes CDR1 WNHNN and CDR2 SYGVQD (reference sequence). The length of the CDR3 is 14 residues. The CDR3 sequence is CASSEGGRGDKLFF. CDR3 coding DNA: TGCGCCAGCAGTGAAGGCGGCAGGGGGGACAAACTGTTTTTT.

J is TRBJ2-3 and V is TRBV28, with D hard to call. The germline gives CDR1 MDHEN, CDR2 SYDVKM. The CDR3 covers 14 residues. V was pared by 8 bases and J by 4 bases, with 16 bases between. CDR3 protein: CASRKRGWADTQYF. As DNA, the CDR3 is TGTGCCAGCCGTAAACGAGGCTGGGCAGATACGCAGTATTTT.

The rearrangement links TRBV11-2 to TRBJ2-1; D is unclear. The CDR3 runs to 14 residues. Looked up from germline, CDR1 is SGHAT and CDR2 is FQNNGV. With 1 base removed from V and 8 bases from J, the gap between germline ends came to 12 bases. The CDR3 nucleotides read TGTGCCAGCAGCTTAGTAGGGCGGATCGATGAGCAGTTCTTC. As protein: CASSLVGRIDEQFF.

This sequence joins TRBV12-3 or TRBV12-4 and TRBJ2-2, with D hard to call. The CDR3 spans 15 residues. V dropped 6 bases and J dropped 4 bases, with 15 bases sitting between them. The CDR3: CASSPLRPGTGELFF. CDR3 bases: TGTGCCAGCAGCCCCCTCAGGCCGGGCACCGGGGAGCTGTTTTTT.

The chain combines TRBV20-1 with TRBJ2-1; 14 bases map to TRBD2. Trimming at V came to 3 bases and at J to 10 bases, leaving 11 bases not matched to a gene. The CDR3 is 16 amino acids. Per germline, CDR1 DFQATT and CDR2 SNEGSKA (reference sequence). This CDR3 is CSARDSSGLAGVEQFF. Here the CDR3 DNA reads TGCAGTGCTAGGGATTCATCGGGACTAGCGGGAGTAGAGCAGTTCTTC.

The CDR3 protein is CASSISGDLYNEQFF. The DNA of the CDR3 is TGTGCCAGCAGCATCAGCGGGGACCTTTACAATGAGCAGTTCTTC. This chain joins TRBV9 and TRBJ2-1, with 7 bases identical to TRBD2. J was trimmed by 4 bases and V by 4 bases; bases with no gene match: 8. Germline CDR1 reads SGDLS; CDR2 reads YYNGEE. The CDR3 runs 15 residues.

The chain uses TRBV2 and TRBJ2-2, with a possible D match to TRBD1 (6 bases). Germline CDR1 SNHLY, CDR2 FYNNEI. The CDR3 has 14 residues. V was shortened by 5 bases and J by 6 bases, with 13 bases between the two germline ends. CDR3 sequence: CASSPGQFAGELFF. The CDR3 DNA follows: TGTGCCAGCAGTCCCGGACAGTTCGCCGGGGAGCTGTTTTTT.

This clonotype has only a few counts. The chain carries TRBV28 and TRBJ2-3; tentatively, D is TRBD1 or TRBD2 (5 bases each). The CDR3 sequence is 16 residues long. V gave up 7 bases and J gave up 4 bases, with 21 bases separating them. Per germline, CDR1 MDHEN and CDR2 SYDVKM. For the CDR3, the DNA is TGTGCCAGCACCCCGCTCAGCCACGGGGACCCAGATACGCAGTATTTT. Protein: CASTPLSHGDPDTQYF.

Here the CDR3 DNA reads TGCGCCAGCAGCCCAAGTGTTGGGAACTATGGCTACACCTTC. Translating gives CASSPSVGNYGYTF. The chain recombines TRBV4-3 with TRBJ1-2; D is unresolved. Trimming removed 4 bases from V and 2 bases from J, with 11 bases in between. CDR1 is LGHNA, CDR2 YSLEER, per germline. The CDR3 consists of 14 residues.

About this clonotype itself: The junction departs from germline at one end; a sequencing error may be responsible. The gene calls are TRBV2 and TRBJ1-2; a weak D match, TRBD1 (6 bases). CDR3 size: 16 residues. In germline, CDR1 is SNHLY, CDR2 FYNNEI. The CDR3 DNA reads TGTGTCAGCAGTGAAGTCTCAGGGGACTTTCGCTATGGCTACACCTTC. Amino acid sequence: CVSSEVSGDFRYGYTF.

This clonotype has just a few counts. The chain joins TRBV13 to TRBJ2-1; 9 bases line up with TRBD2. With 6 bases clipped from V and 9 bases from J, the junction kept 12 bases outside the gene matches. The CDR3 length is 15 residues. Germline V gene data show CDR1 as PRHDT and CDR2 as FYEKMQ (reference sequence). In DNA, the CDR3 is TGTGCCAGCAGAGGTAGCGGGAGCAAAAAGGGTGAGCAGTTCTTC. Protein product: CASRGSGSKKGEQFF.

V gene TRBV5-1 combines with J gene TRBJ2-7, with 9 bases lining up with TRBD2. The CDR3 has 15 amino acids. V trimming: 4 bases; J trimming: 2 bases; junction bases outside the gene matches: 7. Germline V lookup: CDR1 SGHRS, CDR2 YFSETQ. In nucleotides, the CDR3 is TGCGCCAGCAGCGCCGCGACTAGCGGAACCTACGAGCAGTACTTC. Translating it yields CASSAATSGTYEQYF.